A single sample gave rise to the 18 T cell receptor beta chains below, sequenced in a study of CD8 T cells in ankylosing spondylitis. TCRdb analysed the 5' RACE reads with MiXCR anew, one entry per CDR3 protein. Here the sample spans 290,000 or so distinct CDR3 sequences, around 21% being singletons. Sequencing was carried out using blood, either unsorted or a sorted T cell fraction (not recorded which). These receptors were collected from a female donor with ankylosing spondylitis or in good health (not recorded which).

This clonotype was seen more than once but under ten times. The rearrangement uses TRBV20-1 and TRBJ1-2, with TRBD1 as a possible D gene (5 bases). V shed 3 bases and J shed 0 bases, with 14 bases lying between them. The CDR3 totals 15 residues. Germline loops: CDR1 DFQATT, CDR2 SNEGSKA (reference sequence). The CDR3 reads CSASLAGLTNYGYTF. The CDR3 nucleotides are TGCAGTGCTAGTCTGGCGGGACTAACTAACTATGGCTACACCTTC.

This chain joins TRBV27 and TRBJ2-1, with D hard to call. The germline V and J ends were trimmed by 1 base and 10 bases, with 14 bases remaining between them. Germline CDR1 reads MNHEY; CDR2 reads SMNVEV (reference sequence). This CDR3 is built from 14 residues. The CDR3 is CASSLLAPPREQFF. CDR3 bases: TGTGCCAGCAGTTTATTAGCTCCCCCCAGGGAGCAGTTCTTC.

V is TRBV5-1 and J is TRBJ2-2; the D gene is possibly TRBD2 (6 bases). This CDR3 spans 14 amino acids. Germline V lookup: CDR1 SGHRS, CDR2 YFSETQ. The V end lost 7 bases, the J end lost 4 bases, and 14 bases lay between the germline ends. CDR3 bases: TGCGCCAGCCGAGATCCGCGGGGCACCGGGGAGCTGTTTTTT. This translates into CASRDPRGTGELFF.

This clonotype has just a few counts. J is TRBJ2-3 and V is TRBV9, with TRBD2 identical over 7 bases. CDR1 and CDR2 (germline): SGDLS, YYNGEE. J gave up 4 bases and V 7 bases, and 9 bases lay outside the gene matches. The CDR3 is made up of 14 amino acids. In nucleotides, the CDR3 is TGTGCCAGCGGGGTAGCGGGTAGACCAGATACGCAGTATTTT. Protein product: CASGVAGRPDTQYF.

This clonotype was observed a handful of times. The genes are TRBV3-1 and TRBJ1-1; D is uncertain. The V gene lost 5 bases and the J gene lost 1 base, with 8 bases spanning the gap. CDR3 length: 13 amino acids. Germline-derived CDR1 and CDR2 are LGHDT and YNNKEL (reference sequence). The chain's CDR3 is CASSTITNTEAFF. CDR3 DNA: TGTGCCAGCAGCACCATAACGAACACTGAAGCTTTCTTT.

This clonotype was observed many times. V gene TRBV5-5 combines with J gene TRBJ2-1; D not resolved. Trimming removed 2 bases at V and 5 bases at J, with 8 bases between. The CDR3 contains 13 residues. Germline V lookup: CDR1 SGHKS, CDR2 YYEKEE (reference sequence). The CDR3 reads CASSLRWDNEQFF. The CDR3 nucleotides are TGTGCCAGCAGCTTAAGGTGGGACAATGAGCAGTTCTTC.

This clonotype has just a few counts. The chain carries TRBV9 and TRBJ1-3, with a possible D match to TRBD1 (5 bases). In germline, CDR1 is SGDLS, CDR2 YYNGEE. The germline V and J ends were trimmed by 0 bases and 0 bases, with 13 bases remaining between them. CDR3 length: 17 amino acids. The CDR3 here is CASSVVPDTISGNTIYF. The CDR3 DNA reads TGTGCCAGCAGCGTAGTGCCGGACACCATCTCTGGAAACACCATATATTTT.

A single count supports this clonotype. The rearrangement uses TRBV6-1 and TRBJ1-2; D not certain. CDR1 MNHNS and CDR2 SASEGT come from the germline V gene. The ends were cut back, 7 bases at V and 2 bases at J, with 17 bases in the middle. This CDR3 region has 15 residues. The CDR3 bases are TGTGCCAGCACCACTTCCCCTGGACGGAACTATGGCTACACCTTC. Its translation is CASTTSPGRNYGYTF.

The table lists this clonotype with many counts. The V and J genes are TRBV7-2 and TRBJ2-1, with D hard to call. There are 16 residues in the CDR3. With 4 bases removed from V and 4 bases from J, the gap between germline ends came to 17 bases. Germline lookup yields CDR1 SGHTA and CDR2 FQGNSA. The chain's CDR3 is CASSSRTGRPYNEQFF. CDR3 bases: TGTGCCAGCAGCTCTAGGACGGGCAGACCTTACAATGAGCAGTTCTTC.

DNA for the CDR3: TGCGCCAGCAGCTTGGACGGGAGAGGTACAGATACGCAGTATTTT. Encoded protein: CASSLDGRGTDTQYF. The rearrangement joins TRBV5-1 to TRBJ2-3, with a possible D match to TRBD2 (6 bases). The CDR3 has 15 amino acids. CDR1 and CDR2 (germline): SGHRS, YFSETQ. The V and J ends lost 0 bases and 3 bases respectively, with 11 bases between them.

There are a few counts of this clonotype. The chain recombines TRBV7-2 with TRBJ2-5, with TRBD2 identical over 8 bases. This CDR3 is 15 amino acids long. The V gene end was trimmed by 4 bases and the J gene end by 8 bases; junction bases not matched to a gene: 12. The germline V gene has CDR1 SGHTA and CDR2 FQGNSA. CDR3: CASSSAGLERGTQYF. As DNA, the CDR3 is TGTGCCAGCAGCTCCGCGGGACTAGAGAGGGGCACCCAGTACTTC.

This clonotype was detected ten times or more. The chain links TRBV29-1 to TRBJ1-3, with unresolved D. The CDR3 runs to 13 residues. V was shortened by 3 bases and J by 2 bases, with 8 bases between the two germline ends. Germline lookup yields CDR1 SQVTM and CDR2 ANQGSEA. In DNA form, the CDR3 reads TGCAGCGTTGAGAACAGTGCTGGAAACACCATATATTTT. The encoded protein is CSVENSAGNTIYF.

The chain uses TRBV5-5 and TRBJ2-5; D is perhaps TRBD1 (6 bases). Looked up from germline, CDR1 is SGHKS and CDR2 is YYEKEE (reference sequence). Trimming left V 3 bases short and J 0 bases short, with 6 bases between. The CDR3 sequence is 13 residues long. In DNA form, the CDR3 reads TGTGCCAGCAGCTGGACAGACCAAGAGACCCAGTACTTC. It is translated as CASSWTDQETQYF.

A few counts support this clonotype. The CDR3, as DNA: TGTGCCAGCAGTCCAGGACTAGCGGAAACCTACGAGCAGTACTTC. Translating it yields CASSPGLAETYEQYF. V gene TRBV6-1 combines with J gene TRBJ2-7; 10 positions agree with TRBD2. Germline values: CDR1 MNHNS, CDR2 SASEGT. CDR3 length: 15 residues. V trimming: 5 bases; J trimming: 2 bases; junction bases outside the gene matches: 6.

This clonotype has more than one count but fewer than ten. CDR3 amino acids: CAISGHTEAFF. In DNA, the CDR3 is TGTGCCATCAGTGGCCACACTGAAGCTTTCTTT. V and J are TRBV10-3 and TRBJ1-1; D gene uncertain. Germline CDR1 and CDR2: ENHRY and SYGVKD. This CDR3 spans 11 amino acids. V lost 4 bases, J lost 3 bases, and 3 bases lay in between.

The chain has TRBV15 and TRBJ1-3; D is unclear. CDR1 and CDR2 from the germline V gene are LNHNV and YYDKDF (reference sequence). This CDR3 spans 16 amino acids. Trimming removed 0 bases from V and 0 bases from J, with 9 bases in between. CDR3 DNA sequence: TGTGCCACCAGCAGAGAACGCCAAATCTCTGGAAACACCATATATTTT. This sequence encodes CATSRERQISGNTIYF.

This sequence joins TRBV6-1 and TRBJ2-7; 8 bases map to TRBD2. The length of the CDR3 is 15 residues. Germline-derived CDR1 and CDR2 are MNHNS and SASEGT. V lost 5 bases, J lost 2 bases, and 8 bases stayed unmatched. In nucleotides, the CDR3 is TGTGCCAGCAGTAGAGGGACTAGGAGGGCCTACGAGCAGTACTTC. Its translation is CASSRGTRRAYEQYF.

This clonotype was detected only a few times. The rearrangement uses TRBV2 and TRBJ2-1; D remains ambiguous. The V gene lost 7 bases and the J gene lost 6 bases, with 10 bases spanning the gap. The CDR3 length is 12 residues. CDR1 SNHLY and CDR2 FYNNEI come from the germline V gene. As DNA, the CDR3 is TGTGCCAGCAATCTTAACACCAATGAGCAGTTCTTC. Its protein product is CASNLNTNEQFF.